This is a list of T cell receptor beta chains from one sample in a study of blood T cell repertoires in COVID-19. Assay used: immunoSEQ multiplex PCR; TCRdb lists only in-frame clones, some missing. Found here are some 56,000 clones, around four fifths of them singletons; the top ten hold 18%. The sequencing input was peripheral blood. The receptor source for this set is a woman between 45 and 65 years old with active or convalescent COVID-19. Both conserved end residues are part of each CDR3. Each record gives: V gene, clone size, J gene, D gene, CDR3 DNA, CDR3 protein. A D gene is named only where the DNA matches it firmly. A row's size may be missing; if present it is once, few, many or a size class.

TRBV19	.	TRBJ2-1	TRBD2	TGTGCCAGTAGTATATTCAGCGGGAGGGACAATGAGCAGTTCTTC	CASSIFSGRDNEQFF
TRBV4-2	few	TRBJ2-3	.	TGTGCCAGCAGCCAGCAGAGGAGTCTCACAGATACGCAGTATTTT	CASSQQRSLTDTQYF
TRBV5-5	few	TRBJ2-1	.	TGTGCCAGCAGCTTGGGGGCGGGAACGGAAAATGAGCAGTTCTTC	CASSLGAGTENEQFF
TRBV10-3	.	TRBJ2-5	TRBD2	TGTGCCATCAAAGTGGGGAACTGGCGGGAGGGCCGGGGAGAGACCCAGTACTTC	CAIKVGNWREGRGETQYF
TRBV7-2	.	TRBJ1-5	.	TGTGCCAGCAGCTCCCACTGGAATCAGCCCCAGCATTTT	CASSSHWNQPQHF
TRBV28	.	TRBJ2-3	TRBD2	TGTGCCAGCAGTTTAATGATAGCGGGAGGGGAGAGGGCAGATACGCAGTATTTT	CASSLMIAGGERADTQYF
TRBV15	.	TRBJ1-2	.	TGTGCCACCAGCAGCACAGGATATGGCTACACCTTC	CATSSTGYGYTF
TRBV3-1/TRBV3-2	once	TRBJ1-1	.	TGTGCCAGCAGCCCGGCGACAGTCAGCGCTGAAGCTTTCTTT	CASSPATVSAEAFF
TRBV4-1	few	TRBJ1-1	.	TGCGCCAGCAGCCTCGGCGCGGGGTACACTGAAGCTTTCTTT	CASSLGAGYTEAFF
TRBV15	.	TRBJ2-4	.	TGTGCCACCAGCAGATTCGAACTGGGGTTGGGAGCGGCCAAAAACATTCAGTACTTC	CATSRFELGLGAAKNIQYF
TRBV15	once	TRBJ1-2	.	TGTGCCACCAGCAGAGTGGCAGGGGAACCTTCTGGGTATGGCTACACCTTC	CATSRVAGEPSGYGYTF
TRBV28	.	TRBJ1-4	.	TGTGCCAGCACCTCAGGGGAACGAAAACTGTTTTTT	CASTSGERKLFF
TRBV27	.	TRBJ2-7	.	TGTGCCAGCAGTTTAAATCAGGCTTTGGACGAGCAGTACTTC	CASSLNQALDEQYF
TRBV5-1	.	TRBJ2-7	TRBD2	TGCGCCAGCAGCCCCAGGGTCGGGAGGAATAACGAGCAGTACTTC	CASSPRVGRNNEQYF
TRBV30	.	TRBJ1-2	.	TGTGCCTGGATGTCAGGGGCAGTACTAGGGTATGGCTACACCTTC	CAWMSGAVLGYGYTF
TRBV7-9	.	TRBJ1-4	.	TGTGCCAGCTCTCCACAGGAAAAACTGTTTTTT	CASSPQEKLFF
TRBV15	.	TRBJ1-2	TRBD1	TGTGCCACCAGCAGAGATAGGACAGGCCGCGACTACACCTTC	CATSRDRTGRDYTF
TRBV28	.	TRBJ2-7	.	TGTGCCAGCAGTCTCTCCGGGTCGCCCTTCTACGAGCAGTACTTC	CASSLSGSPFYEQYF
TRBV5-5	many	TRBJ2-6	.	TGTGCCAGCAGCAAACAGGGTGGTTCTGGGGCCAACGTCCTGACTTTC	CASSKQGGSGANVLTF
TRBV19	.	TRBJ2-3	.	TGTGCCAGTGCGGGACTCGCTAGCACAGATACGCAGTATTTT	CASAGLASTDTQYF
TRBV19	.	TRBJ1-2	.	TGTGCCAGTAGTATATACGACGACAGGTCCGGCTATGGCTACACCTTC	CASSIYDDRSGYGYTF
TRBV5-1	.	TRBJ2-1	TRBD2	TGCGCCAGCAGCGCGGGACTAGCGGGAGGGGCGTACAATGAGCAGTTCTTC	CASSAGLAGGAYNEQFF
TRBV4-2	.	TRBJ2-2	TRBD2	TGTGCCAGCAGCCCTGGACTTCCTTCCCGTGCTAGCGGGAGGGCCCCCGGGGAGCTGTTTTTT	CASSPGLPSRASGRAPGELFF
TRBV11-2	.	TRBJ2-1	.	TGTGCCAGCAGCTTAGATCTTACTAGCAAAAATGAGCAGTTCTTC	CASSLDLTSKNEQFF
TRBV13	.	TRBJ2-5	TRBD2	TGTGCCAGCAGCTTGACGCTAGCGGGAGGGTCTAGTGGAGAGACCCAGTACTTC	CASSLTLAGGSSGETQYF
TRBV28	.	TRBJ1-2	.	TGTGCCAGCAGCCGCGGGGACTATGGCTACACCTTC	CASSRGDYGYTF
TRBV9	.	TRBJ2-3	TRBD2	TGTGCCAGCAGCACTCAGGCGAGCGGGAGGGCCGGGGATACGCAGTATTTT	CASSTQASGRAGDTQYF
TRBV11-2	.	TRBJ2-1	.	TGTGCCAGCCCCCGGGGGGCCACCCAGTTCTTC	CASPRGATQFF
TRBV6-5	.	TRBJ2-3	.	TGTGCCAGCAGCCCCGAGTCAGATACGCAGTATTTT	CASSPESDTQYF
TRBV7-9	.	TRBJ1-3	TRBD1	TGTGCCAGCAGCCCCGGGACAGGGGGCGCCTACACCATATATTTT	CASSPGTGGAYTIYF
TRBV11-2	.	TRBJ2-7	.	TGTGCCAGCAGCTCTATAGGTGGCGGTCGGAGGGACTACGAGCAGTACTTC	CASSSIGGGRRDYEQYF
TRBV28	.	TRBJ1-3	.	TGTGCCAGCAGTTCTCAGGCGAGAGCTGGAAACACCATATATTTT	CASSSQARAGNTIYF